The clone carrying this TCR beta chain appeared many times. The target antigen is unknown. The data were obtained in a study of T cells after yellow fever vaccination. Regarding the study as a whole: When the response was secondary, it was weaker but reached its peak faster, day 5 versus 15. Once the booster was given, most primary-vaccination clones reappeared, at approximately 97% for CD4 and roughly 86% for CD8.

CDR3 length: 12 residues. The germline V gene encodes CDR1 SGHTA and CDR2 FQGTGA. The V end lost 5 bases, the J end lost 9 bases, and 11 bases lay between the germline ends. TCRdb recomputed calls from the 5' RACE reads with MiXCR, one row per CDR3 protein. Of some 340,000 distinct CDR3 sequences listed, approximately 11% are singletons. The sequencing used CD4+ T cells sorted from PBMCs, collected 45 days after the yellow fever booster vaccination. The sequence derives from a man between 18 and 29 years old who received the YFV17D yellow fever vaccine. V is TRBV7-3 and J is TRBJ2-1; a possible D gene is TRBD2 (6 bases). Here the CDR3 DNA reads TGTGCCAGCAGCAGACCCGGGGGTGAGCAGTTCTTC. Protein sequence: CASSRPGGEQFF.